A single sample gave rise to the 27 T cell receptor beta chains below, sequenced in a study of cytomegalovirus exposure and HLA in healthy donors. With 60 Vbeta and 13 Jbeta primers, the PCR was carried out. Repertoires were generated with immunoSEQ multiplex PCR, while TCRdb's copy carries only in-frame clones and drops some. The table lists approximately 150,000 clones, 75% to 80% of them singletons. Material: PBMCs. These receptors came from a woman aged 55-69 years in good health and CMV-seronegative.

The chain has TRBV29-1 and TRBJ2-5; TRBD1 matches at 7 bases. With 4 bases clipped from V and 11 bases from J, the junction kept 7 bases outside the gene matches. The CDR3 runs 11 residues. Germline V CDR1 and CDR2: SQVTM, ANQGSEA. CDR3 in amino acids: CSVGDREEQYF. The CDR3 region has the DNA TGCAGCGTTGGGGACAGAGAAGAGCAGTACTTC. The full variable domain, completed using reference TRBV29-1 and TRBJ2-5, is SAVISQKPSRDICQRGTSLTIQCQVDSQVTMMFWYRQQPGQSLTLIATANQGSEATYESGFVIDKFPISRPNLTFSTLTVSNMSPEDSSIYLCSVGDREEQYFGPGTRLLVL.

V is TRBV28 and J is TRBJ1-2, with 8 bases matching TRBD1. CDR3 length equals 14 residues. In germline, CDR1 is MDHEN, CDR2 SYDVKM. J gave up 5 bases and V 6 bases, and 8 bases lay outside the gene matches. The CDR3 nucleotides are TGTGCCAGCAGACTTCCAGGACAGGGTTATGGCTACACCTTC. It encodes CASRLPGQGYGYTF.

The chain is built from TRBV28 and TRBJ2-7, with 8 bases identical to TRBD1. This CDR3 spans 15 amino acids. J was trimmed by 1 base and V by 3 bases; bases with no gene match: 5. Germline CDR1 MDHEN, CDR2 SYDVKM. The CDR3 region is CASSFRDRRSYEQYF. DNA of the CDR3: TGTGCCAGCAGTTTCCGGGACAGGCGGTCCTACGAGCAGTACTTC. The whole variable domain, filled in from reference TRBV28 and TRBJ2-7, reads DVKVTQSSRYLVKRTGEKVFLECVQDMDHENMFWYRQDPGLGLRLIYFSYDVKMKEKGDIPEGYSVSREKKERFSLILESASTNQTSMYLCASSFRDRRSYEQYFGPGTRLTVT.

This clone has more than one count but fewer than ten. This chain connects TRBV20-1 to TRBJ2-1, with D possibly TRBD2 on 6 matching bases. This CDR3 spans 11 amino acids. Trimming took off 7 bases at V and 5 bases at J, with 9 bases between the two ends. Looked up from germline, CDR1 is DFQATT and CDR2 is SNEGSKA (reference sequence). The CDR3 DNA reads as TGCAGTGGGACTAAAAACAATGAGCAGTTCTTC. Its translation is CSGTKNNEQFF.

The chain uses TRBV18 and TRBJ2-3, with 9 bases identical to TRBD1. This CDR3 is 13 amino acids long. The junction had 4 bases not matched to a gene; V was cut back by 6 bases and J by 6 bases. Germline values: CDR1 KGHSH, CDR2 LQKENI. For the CDR3, the DNA is TGTGCCAGCTCCGCCGGGACAGGGGATACGCAGTATTTT. Translated: CASSAGTGDTQYF.

Only a few counts were recorded for this clone. The genes are TRBV18 and TRBJ2-5, with a weak D call TRBD1 (6 bases). V lost 6 bases to trimming and J lost 8 bases, with 19 bases between them. The CDR3 is made up of 14 amino acids. Germline V gene lookup returns CDR1 KGHSH and CDR2 LQKENI. The CDR3 region is CASSPPTGYLTQYF. CDR3 nucleotide sequence: TGTGCCAGCTCGCCCCCAACAGGGTACCTAACCCAGTACTTC.

The chain combines TRBV5-1 with TRBJ2-1; TRBD2 matches 14 bases. The CDR3 consists of 19 residues. J lost 7 bases, V lost 1 base, and 13 bases had no gene match. The V gene's germline CDR1 is SGHRS and CDR2 YFSETQ. CDR3 loop: CASSLRGLAGGLVGNEQFF. The CDR3 coding sequence is TGCGCCAGCAGCTTGAGAGGACTAGCGGGAGGCCTAGTGGGAAATGAGCAGTTCTTC.

This clone was seen a few times. The chain couples TRBV19 to TRBJ2-5; TRBD2 matches 11 bases. CDR1 is LNHDA and CDR2 is SQIVND in the germline V gene (reference sequence). Trimming removed 3 bases from V and 3 bases from J; junction bases left unmatched: 9. CDR3 length equals 17 residues. CDR3 nucleotide sequence: TGTGCCAGTAGTATTCTCGGGCTAGCGGGGGGCGAAGAGACCCAGTACTTC. Protein product: CASSILGLAGGEETQYF. The variable domain in full, with the rest retrieved from reference TRBV19 and TRBJ2-5, is DGGITQSPKYLFRKEGQNVTLSCEQNLNHDAMYWYRQDPGQGLRLIYYSQIVNDFQKGDIAEGYSVSREKKESFPLTVTSAQKNPTAFYLCASSILGLAGGEETQYFGPGTRLLVL.

V is TRBV11-2 and J is TRBJ1-2; D is perhaps TRBD1 (6 bases). Germline values: CDR1 SGHAT, CDR2 FQNNGV. This CDR3 has 13 residues. Trimming cost V 1 base and J 6 bases, with 9 bases left between them. The CDR3 DNA follows: TGTGCCAGCAGCTTAGCCTACAGGGATGGCTACACCTTC. Translating it yields CASSLAYRDGYTF.

The V and J genes are TRBV7-2 and TRBJ2-1; D possibly corresponds to TRBD2 (5 bases). Germline V lookup: CDR1 SGHTA, CDR2 FQGNSA. The V end was cut by 5 bases, the J end by 0 bases, with 17 bases between. The CDR3 spans 17 residues. DNA of the CDR3: TGTGCCAGCAGCCCCGGAGGCGGCCTACTCTCCTACAATGAGCAGTTCTTC. This encodes CASSPGGGLLSYNEQFF.

This sequence joins TRBV6-5 and TRBJ1-5; D might be TRBD1 (5 bases). Germline V CDR1 and CDR2: MNHEY, SVGAGI. The CDR3 runs 14 residues. V was clipped by 0 bases and J by 7 bases, with 10 bases between them. CDR3 sequence (DNA): TGTGCCAGCAGTTACTCGGCCAGGGTACAGCCCCAGCATTTT. It yields the protein CASSYSARVQPQHF.

This chain connects TRBV5-1 to TRBJ2-5; 8 bases align to TRBD2. The CDR3 contains 15 residues. Trimming cost V 4 bases and J 1 base; bases outside gene matches: 6. Per the germline V gene, CDR1 is SGHRS and CDR2 is YFSETQ. CDR3 protein: CASSPTTSGQETQYF. In DNA form, the CDR3 reads TGCGCCAGCAGCCCGACCACTAGCGGCCAAGAGACCCAGTACTTC. The whole variable domain, filled in from reference TRBV5-1 and TRBJ2-5, reads KAGVTQTPRYLIKTRGQQVTLSCSPISGHRSVSWYQQTPGQGLQFLFEYFSETQRNKGNFPGRFSGRQFSNSRSEMNVSTLELGDSALYLCASSPTTSGQETQYFGPGTRLLVL.

The gene calls are TRBV7-2 and TRBJ2-3; 7 nucleotides match TRBD1. This CDR3 is built from 16 residues. Per germline, CDR1 SGHTA and CDR2 FQGNSA. V lost 1 base to trimming and J lost 0 bases; unmatched junction nucleotides: 4. The CDR3 coding sequence is TGTGCCAGCAGCTTAGACGGACAGGCCAGCACAGATACGCAGTATTTT. It codes for CASSLDGQASTDTQYF.

This sequence joins TRBV9 and TRBJ1-5, with 9 positions matching TRBD1. Germline assignment: CDR1 SGDLS and CDR2 YYNGEE. The V segment lost 0 bases and the J segment 7 bases; nucleotides outside the gene matches: 5. CDR3 size: 15 residues. The CDR3 sequence is CASSVGPTGGQPQHF. The DNA for the CDR3 is TGTGCCAGCAGCGTAGGTCCGACAGGGGGGCAGCCCCAGCATTTT.

The chain carries TRBV7-3 and TRBJ2-2, with TRBD1 matching 8 bases. The V gene end was trimmed by 5 bases and the J gene end by 4 bases; junction bases not matched to a gene: 9. The germline V gene has CDR1 SGHTA and CDR2 FQGTGA. This CDR3 is 16 amino acids long. CDR3 coding DNA: TGTGCCAGCAGCCCAGAGGGACAGGTATCCACCGGGGAGCTGTTTTTT. Translating gives CASSPEGQVSTGELFF. The entire variable domain, with the rest obtained from reference TRBV7-3 and TRBJ2-2, is as follows: GAGVSQTPSNKVTEKGKYVELRCDPISGHTALYWYRQSLGQGPEFLIYFQGTGAADDSGLPNDRFFAVRPEGSVSTLKIQRTERGDSAVYLCASSPEGQVSTGELFFGEGSRLTVL.

J is TRBJ1-2 and V is TRBV25-1, with 9 bases aligning to TRBD1. CDR3 length: 16 amino acids. The junction had 6 bases not matched to a gene; V was cut back by 0 bases and J by 4 bases. Per germline, CDR1 MGHDK and CDR2 SYGVNS. CDR3 nucleotide sequence: TGTGCCAGCAGTGAATATAGGGGACAGGGACCCTATGGCTACACCTTC. This codes for CASSEYRGQGPYGYTF.

The V gene is TRBV7-2, the J gene TRBJ2-5; 9 nucleotides agree with TRBD1. Germline values: CDR1 SGHTA, CDR2 FQGNSA. The V and J ends lost 1 base and 5 bases, in that order; junction bases with no gene match: 5. This CDR3 is 15 amino acids long. The CDR3 loop is CASSLGGQGTETQYF. CDR3 DNA: TGTGCCAGCAGCTTAGGGGGACAGGGAACGGAGACCCAGTACTTC.

This chain uses TRBV5-1 with TRBJ2-2; D not certain. Germline-derived CDR1 and CDR2 are SGHRS and YFSETQ. Trimming pared 4 bases from V and 5 bases from J, leaving 18 bases between. The CDR3 consists of 16 residues. CDR3 loop: CASSLPQASGTGELFF. CDR3 nucleotides: TGCGCCAGCAGCCTGCCGCAGGCATCAGGTACCGGGGAGCTGTTTTTT.

V usage is TRBV11-1 and J usage is TRBJ2-3, with TRBD1 identical over 7 bases. The CDR3 runs 16 residues. V was clipped by 1 base and J by 0 bases; unmatched bases: 4. Germline V gene lookup returns CDR1 SGHAT and CDR2 FQDESV (reference sequence). In nucleotides, the CDR3 is TGTGCCAGCAGCTTAGACGACAGGGCTAGCACAGATACGCAGTATTTT. Translation gives CASSLDDRASTDTQYF.

The CDR3 bases are TGTGCCAGCTCACCAGGTTTGTCTCGGGATACGCAGTATTTT. The encoded protein is CASSPGLSRDTQYF. The rearrangement uses TRBV18 and TRBJ2-3; D is unresolved. V was cut by 2 bases and J by 6 bases, with 12 bases left in between. Germline lookup yields CDR1 KGHSH and CDR2 LQKENI. The CDR3 covers 14 residues.

This clone was seen once. V gene TRBV7-7 combines with J gene TRBJ2-1; 9 bases line up with TRBD2. V dropped 5 bases and J dropped 8; count of bases not matched to a gene: 7. Germline assignment: CDR1 SSHAT and CDR2 FNYEAQ (reference sequence). This CDR3 region has 14 residues. CDR3 sequence: CASSTRLAAHEQFF. DNA for the CDR3: TGTGCCAGCAGCACTAGACTAGCGGCTCATGAGCAGTTCTTC.

The chain uses TRBV6-5 and TRBJ2-7; D possibly corresponds to TRBD2 (5 bases). Germline V gene sequence: CDR1 MNHEY, CDR2 SVGAGI. The CDR3 totals 13 residues. The V gene lost 6 bases and the J gene lost 4 bases, with 13 bases spanning the gap. The CDR3 here is CASREGPGYEQYF. The CDR3 nucleotides read TGTGCCAGCAGAGAGGGTCCGGGGTACGAGCAGTACTTC.

J is TRBJ2-7 and V is TRBV5-1; 9 bases are a match to TRBD1. The CDR3 runs to 20 residues. Per germline, CDR1 SGHRS and CDR2 YFSETQ. Trimming cost V 4 bases and J 2 bases; bases outside gene matches: 22. This CDR3 reads CASSAAGPTEGGQGPYEQYF. The CDR3 DNA is TGCGCCAGCAGCGCAGCCGGGCCCACTGAGGGGGGACAGGGACCCTACGAGCAGTACTTC.

The CDR3 region has the DNA TGTGCCAGCAGCTTTGTATCCCGGAACACTGAAGCTTTCTTT. It yields the protein CASSFVSRNTEAFF. The chain joins TRBV7-8 to TRBJ1-1; D is ambiguous. V was shortened by 3 bases and J by 1 base, with 9 bases between the two germline ends. Germline V gene data show CDR1 as SGHVS and CDR2 as FQNEAQ. The CDR3 sequence is 14 residues long. Combining the CDR3 with reference TRBV7-8 and TRBJ1-1 gives the whole variable domain GAGVSQSPRYKVAKRGQDVALRCDPISGHVSLFWYQQALGQGPEFLTYFQNEAQLDKSGLPSDRFFAERPEGSVSTLKIQRTQQEDSAVYLCASSFVSRNTEAFFGQGTRLTVV.

The gene calls are TRBV18 and TRBJ2-3; TRBD2 might be the D (5 bases). Trimming pared 5 bases from V and 4 bases from J, leaving 16 bases between. Germline values: CDR1 KGHSH, CDR2 LQKENI. This CDR3 has 15 amino acids. The chain's CDR3 is CASSYYTTEADTQYF. CDR3 sequence (DNA): TGTGCCAGCTCATACTACACAACGGAGGCAGATACGCAGTATTTT.

Concerning this clone: The junction departs from germline at one end; a sequencing error may be responsible. The chain couples TRBV7-9 to TRBJ2-2; D is undetermined. Germline loops: CDR1 SEHNR, CDR2 FQNEAQ (reference sequence). This CDR3 spans 12 amino acids. This chain's CDR3 is CSSSRRVGELFF. CDR3 sequence (DNA): TGTTCCAGCAGCCGTCGGGTCGGGGAGCTGTTTTTT.

The chain couples TRBV12-5 to TRBJ2-2, with D perhaps matching TRBD1 (5 bases). Per the germline V gene, CDR1 is LGHNT and CDR2 is FRNRAP. The CDR3 has 13 amino acids. Trimming pared 1 base from V and 7 bases from J, leaving 7 bases between. The CDR3 loop is CASGLGGSGELFF. The CDR3 DNA sequence: TGTGCTAGTGGTTTGGGGGGCAGCGGGGAGCTGTTTTTT.